This T cell receptor (beta chain) came from a study of cytomegalovirus exposure and HLA in healthy donors. Whole-study results and caveats: The study labeled 170 or so TCR beta chains cytomegalovirus-associated. Prediction of most subjects' HLA-A and HLA-B alleles by TCR beta sequences was reportedly accurate.

Concerning this clone itself: Its target is not known.

This CDR3 comprises 10 residues. Trimming took off 6 bases at V and 8 bases at J, with 6 bases between the two ends. Looked up from germline, CDR1 is MNHNS and CDR2 is SASEGT. PCR used 60 Vbeta primers and 13 Jbeta primers. TCRdb's copy holds only in-frame clones and misses some; the assay was immunoSEQ multiplex PCR. The sample gives roughly 150,000 clones, roughly 82% of which show up once; 3% to 3.5% is in the top ten. Sequencing was carried out using PBMCs. The rearrangement links TRBV6-1 to TRBJ2-3; perhaps TRBD2 as D (6 bases). This receptor was identified in a male donor in good health and CMV-seronegative. CDR3: CASRGGTQYF. The CDR3 DNA sequence: TGTGCCAGCAGGGGGGGTACGCAGTATTTT.